This T cell receptor (beta chain) was identified in a study of T-cell memory formation after mild COVID-19. Overall study context: Largely, TCR clusters stayed within a single donor.

The germline CDR1 and CDR2 sequences are SGHTA and FQGNSA. V shed 4 bases and J shed 4 bases, with 15 bases lying between them. The CDR3 is made up of 15 amino acids. 5'RACE with constant-segment primers yielded barcoded, UMI-tagged TCR alpha and TCR beta cDNA libraries. TCRdb independently ran MiXCR on the 5' RACE reads; one entry per CDR3 protein. Of 350,000 to 500,000 distinct CDR3 sequences in the sample, more than 20% were seen once. The receptor comes from an adult woman who had mild COVID-19 (a few samples of this study predate the infection). Cell type and time point are not known. The chain links TRBV7-2 to TRBJ2-3; D gene uncertain. Sequencing was done on a sample of PBMCs or a T cell subset sorted from them (not recorded which). The CDR3 DNA is TGTGCCAGCAGCTCCGGTGAGGCCATCGCAGATACGCAGTATTTT. It is translated as CASSSGEAIADTQYF.